The next 11 T cell receptor beta chains were all read from a single sample in a study of CD8 T cells in ankylosing spondylitis. TCRdb called the 5' RACE reads again in MiXCR, with one record for every CDR3 protein. The data hold approximately 150,000 distinct CDR3 sequences, with under 45% observed a single time. Sequenced input: synovial fluid, either unsorted or a sorted T cell fraction (not recorded which). These receptors all stem from a male donor with ankylosing spondylitis.

The chain employs TRBV6-1 and TRBJ2-1; tentatively, D is TRBD2 (5 bases). CDR1 and CDR2 (germline): MNHNS, SASEGT. V lost 10 bases to trimming and J lost 2 bases, with 15 bases between them. This CDR3 is built from 14 residues. The CDR3 sequence is CATQDDGTYNEQFF. CDR3 DNA sequence: TGTGCCACCCAAGATGACGGGACCTACAATGAGCAGTTCTTC.

This clonotype was recorded at least ten times. CDR3 bases: TGCGCCAGCAGCCAGGGGGCGGGAGGGCCGAATACGCAGTATTTT. Translating gives CASSQGAGGPNTQYF. The rearrangement links TRBV4-3 to TRBJ2-3; 9 positions agree with TRBD2. Germline trimming cut 3 bases from V and 7 bases from J; bases unmatched to any gene: 8. Germline V gives CDR1 LGHNA, CDR2 YSLEER. The CDR3 spans 15 residues.

This clonotype was recorded a few times. The chain is built from TRBV4-1 and TRBJ2-5, with TRBD2 matching over 14 bases. The CDR3 has 17 amino acids. CDR1 is MGHRA and CDR2 is YSYEKL in the germline V gene. V dropped 4 bases and J dropped 5; count of bases not matched to a gene: 9. The CDR3 nucleotides read TGCGCCAGCAGCCCCCGAGGACTAGCGGGAGGAGGTGAGACCCAGTACTTC. Translated, it gives CASSPRGLAGGGETQYF.

This chain connects TRBV5-1 to TRBJ2-5; no clear D. Germline CDR1 reads SGHRS; CDR2 reads YFSETQ. V shed 3 bases and J shed 5 bases, with 20 bases lying between them. This CDR3 has 16 amino acids. CDR3 nucleotides: TGCGCCAGCAGCTCCCACCTTGGGCGGACCGGGGAGACCCAGTACTTC. This encodes CASSSHLGRTGETQYF.

This clonotype was detected a few times. The gene calls are TRBV5-1 and TRBJ1-1; D is undetermined. The CDR3 is 13 amino acids. Germline V CDR1 and CDR2: SGHRS, YFSETQ. Trimming took off 3 bases at V and 2 bases at J, with 8 bases between the two ends. The CDR3 protein is CASSSPDNTEAFF. The CDR3 DNA is TGCGCCAGCAGCTCCCCTGATAACACTGAAGCTTTCTTT.

CDR3 nucleotides: TGCGCCAGCAGCTTGGGTACAGGTGGCTACACCTTC. This translates into CASSLGTGGYTF. The genes are TRBV5-1 and TRBJ1-2, with D possibly being TRBD1 (5 bases). Trimming cost V 0 bases and J 7 bases, with 7 bases left between them. This CDR3 comprises 12 residues. The germline V gene encodes CDR1 SGHRS and CDR2 YFSETQ.

The CDR3 region is CASSQGPSGHGACYEQYF. CDR3 DNA sequence: TGCGCCAGCAGCCAAGGCCCTAGCGGGCATGGGGCTTGCTACGAGCAGTACTTC. The chain uses TRBV4-1 and TRBJ2-7; 8 nucleotides line up with TRBD2. There are 18 residues in the CDR3. J was trimmed by 3 bases and V by 1 base; bases with no gene match: 14. Germline V lookup: CDR1 MGHRA, CDR2 YSYEKL.

The table lists this clonotype with a few counts. The CDR3, as DNA: TGTGCCAGCAGTTACTCCTTACAAGGTAACTCCTACAATGAGCAGTTCTTC. Translating it yields CASSYSLQGNSYNEQFF. This chain joins TRBV6-5 and TRBJ2-1; D is uncertain. The CDR3 covers 17 residues. CDR1 MNHEY and CDR2 SVGAGI come from the germline V gene. Trimming cost V 0 bases and J 0 bases, with 12 bases left between them.

This rearrangement joins TRBV4-3 to TRBJ2-3; 7 bases fit TRBD2. The CDR3 totals 16 residues. The germline gives CDR1 LGHNA, CDR2 YSLEER. V trimming: 1 base; J trimming: 5 bases; junction bases outside the gene matches: 9. CDR3: CASSQVLAGVEDTQYF. The CDR3 coding sequence is TGCGCCAGCAGCCAAGTACTGGCGGGAGTAGAAGATACGCAGTATTTT.

The gene calls are TRBV7-8 and TRBJ2-3, with 7 bases aligning to TRBD1. The CDR3 is made up of 14 amino acids. V dropped 7 bases and J dropped 0; count of bases not matched to a gene: 4. Germline-derived CDR1 and CDR2 are SGHVS and FQNEAQ. The CDR3 DNA reads TGTGCCAGCACCGCGACAGGGAGCACAGATACGCAGTATTTT. Amino acid sequence: CASTATGSTDTQYF.

This sequence joins TRBV12-3 or TRBV12-4 and TRBJ2-7; possible D gene TRBD2, 6 bases. V lost 6 bases, J lost 6 bases, and 18 bases lay in between. The CDR3 is 14 amino acids. CDR3 bases: TGTGCCAGCAGCCGACTAGGGACCCCTAGCGAGCAGTACTTC. Translating it yields CASSRLGTPSEQYF.